Described below is a single TCR beta chain sequence and its context. The antigen this receptor binds is unknown. No base-level quality is on record; no much larger clone is a single base apart. The library was made by the immunoSEQ multiplex PCR assay. The table was pulled from immuneACCESS by TCRdb, which kept in-frame rearrangements only. Such tables lose some clones; where checked, under half of the loss comes from unresolved V genes, and the rest has no known cause. Present in this sample are around 81,000 clones, approximately 96% of which were seen just once. 0.35% to 0.45% of the sample comes from the top ten. This specimen comes from a study of technical replicates of blood from several donors (dated 2017 in TCRdb). The CDR3 runs 13 residues from the cysteine to the phenylalanine. The DNA shown is the 39-base CDR3, in frame from base 1. Trimmed from V: 8 bases; trimmed from J: 5 bases; junction bases lacking a gene match: 9. Sequences LNHDA (CDR1) and SQIVND (CDR2) are obtained from the germline V gene (reference sequence).

The receptor was derived from a human donor in good health. The material sequenced was T cells isolated from PBMCs. The chain is made from TRBV19 and TRBJ2-7; TRBD2 fits 7 bases in the junction. The encoded CDR3 is CASGSGNGDEQYF. The sequenced DNA is TGTGCCAGTGGAAGCGGGAACGGCGACGAGCAGTACTTC.